This T cell receptor (beta chain) was captured by sequencing in a study of memory CD4+ T cells and cytomegalovirus serostatus. V was shortened by 0 bases and J by 15 bases, with 15 bases between the two germline ends. This CDR3 contains 13 residues. Germline CDR1 is MGHRA and CDR2 is YSYEKL. The sort gate was single viable CD3+CD4+CD8-CD45RO+ cells for memory CD4+ T cells. Sequencing was performed with immunoSEQ multiplex PCR; in TCRdb, only in-frame clones are kept and a portion is missing. Among over 40,000 clones listed, about four fifths were seen once. The sample consisted of memory CD4+ T cells from blood. The receptor was derived from an adult in good health and CMV-seronegative. V is TRBV4-1 and J is TRBJ2-1; tentatively, D is TRBD1 (6 bases). DNA for the CDR3: TGCGCCAGCAGCCAAGAGGAACAGGGACGGAGGTTCTTC. Its translation: CASSQEEQGRRFF.